This TCR beta chain was recovered during a study of blood T cells in healthy people across ages. Overall study results and limits: Among T cells, TCR beta diversity per million cells dropped roughly linearly as age rose.

The authors extracted at least 6 micrograms of total RNA per sample. A second PCR of 7 to 11 cycles used a sample-barcoded 5' primer and a J-beta primer mix. TCRdb ran MiXCR on the 5' RACE reads and lists one entry per CDR3 protein. The sample shows about 1 million distinct CDR3 sequences, under 45% of them seen only once. Turning to this clonotype: Its specificity is not known.

Germline V gene data show CDR1 as DFQATT and CDR2 as SNEGSKA (reference sequence). This CDR3 is built from 14 residues. The sequence was obtained from a woman aged 55-70 years in good health. The sample comprised blood. The V gene is TRBV20-1, the J gene TRBJ2-3; 11 bases match TRBD2. The CDR3 DNA is TGCAGCACTTTAGCGGGAGGGATCACAGATACGCAGTATTTT. Protein product: CSTLAGGITDTQYF.